The next 2 T cell receptor beta chains were all read from a single sample in a study of blood T cell repertoires in COVID-19. Profiled with immunoSEQ multiplex PCR; TCRdb holds only in-frame clones, not every one. The table includes around 400,000 clones, 80% to 90% detected once. What was sequenced was peripheral blood. The receptors originated from a woman aged 55-70 years with COVID-19, enrolled during active disease.

The rearrangement links TRBV12-3 or TRBV12-4 to TRBJ1-5; the D gene is possibly TRBD1 (5 bases). V lost 7 bases, J lost 9 bases, and 16 bases lay in between. CDR3 length: 13 residues. The CDR3 spells CASKPGGSSPQHF. The DNA for the CDR3 is TGTGCCAGCAAACCCGGGGGTTCGTCGCCCCAGCATTTT.

The chain recombines TRBV27 with TRBJ2-2; a weak D match, TRBD1 (7 bases). Looked up from germline, CDR1 is MNHEY and CDR2 is SMNVEV (reference sequence). This CDR3 region has 15 residues. Trimming left V 1 base short and J 5 bases short, with 11 bases between. The DNA of the CDR3 is TGTGCCAGCAGTTTATGGTCAGGGGGGACCGGGGAGCTGTTTTTT. Its protein is CASSLWSGGTGELFF.